Below, 21 T cell receptor beta chains from the same sample are listed, as sequenced in a study of shared clonotypes between healthy human individuals. TCRdb's copy holds only in-frame clones and misses some; the assay was immunoSEQ multiplex PCR. This sample has about 2.4 million clones, with 93% found just once. Sequenced material: naive CD4+ T cells from PBMCs. Subset given: CD45RA+ positively selected. These receptors were taken from a young man in good health. Some clones in this sample may be carry-over from other donors' samples.

The rearrangement joins TRBV7-3 to TRBJ2-7; TRBD2 is a possible D gene (6 bases). The germline V and J ends were trimmed by 3 bases and 1 base, with 13 bases remaining between them. This CDR3 is 15 amino acids long. Germline V gives CDR1 SGHTA, CDR2 FQGTGA. CDR3 region: CASSLGPGESYEQYF. CDR3 sequence (DNA): TGTGCCAGCAGCTTGGGCCCGGGAGAGTCCTACGAGCAGTACTTC.

Of note for this clone: This specimen includes other DNA sequences encoding the same CDR3. CDR3 residues: CASSFGLAGGDEQFF. DNA of the CDR3: TGCGCCAGCAGCTTTGGTCTAGCGGGAGGGGATGAGCAGTTCTTC. The chain couples TRBV5-1 to TRBJ2-1, with TRBD2 matching over 12 bases. J was trimmed by 8 bases and V by 2 bases; bases with no gene match: 5. Looked up from germline, CDR1 is SGHRS and CDR2 is YFSETQ. CDR3 length: 15 residues.

The V and J genes are TRBV19 and TRBJ2-5; D is uncertain. Trimming cost V 5 bases and J 6 bases, with 13 bases left between them. This CDR3 has 13 residues. Germline V gene data show CDR1 as LNHDA and CDR2 as SQIVND (reference sequence). The CDR3 reads CASSPAATQTQYF. The DNA for the CDR3 is TGTGCCAGTAGTCCAGCCGCCACCCAGACCCAGTACTTC.

The chain recombines TRBV10-3 with TRBJ1-6; weak D call: TRBD1 (5 bases). Germline assignment: CDR1 ENHRY and CDR2 SYGVKD. V was trimmed by 10 bases and J by 7 bases, leaving 14 bases between them. This CDR3 has 13 residues. CDR3 nucleotides: TGTGCCACCTACTCGGGGCAAAATTCACCCCTCCACTTT. Protein product: CATYSGQNSPLHF.

The J gene is TRBJ2-7, the V gene TRBV28; TRBD1 aligns across 11 bases. Germline CDR1 and CDR2: MDHEN and SYDVKM. V was clipped by 4 bases and J by 6 bases; unmatched bases: 11. The length of the CDR3 is 16 residues. The CDR3 sequence: CASSSPDRGRSGEQYF. CDR3 in DNA: TGTGCCAGCAGTTCGCCGGACAGGGGGCGCAGTGGCGAGCAGTACTTC.

V is TRBV6-1 and J is TRBJ2-3; possibly TRBD1 for D (6 bases). Looked up from germline, CDR1 is MNHNS and CDR2 is SASEGT. The CDR3 loop spans 16 amino acids. V dropped 0 bases and J dropped 3 bases, with 13 bases sitting between them. CDR3 in amino acids: CASSEAGPTGTDTQYF. CDR3 nucleotide sequence: TGTGCCAGCAGTGAAGCGGGACCCACAGGGACAGATACGCAGTATTTT.

The rearrangement links TRBV4-1 to TRBJ2-1; TRBD2 agrees at 11 bases. The germline gives CDR1 MGHRA, CDR2 YSYEKL. V lost 4 bases to trimming and J lost 5 bases; unmatched junction nucleotides: 7. CDR3 size: 16 residues. CDR3 region: CASSPGGLAENNEQFF. The CDR3 nucleotides are TGCGCCAGCAGCCCCGGGGGACTAGCGGAGAACAATGAGCAGTTCTTC.

This CDR3 reads CASSPRSSVDRNYGYTF. The CDR3 DNA reads TGTGCCAGCTCACCTAGGTCTTCGGTCGACAGGAACTATGGCTACACCTTC. The chain links TRBV18 to TRBJ1-2; a weak D match, TRBD1 (6 bases). Trimming shortened V by 3 bases and J by 2 bases, and 19 bases separated the two germline ends. This CDR3 region has 17 residues. Germline V lookup: CDR1 KGHSH, CDR2 LQKENI. The whole variable domain, filled in from reference TRBV18 and TRBJ1-2, reads NAGVMQNPRHLVRRRGQEARLRCSPMKGHSHVYWYRQLPEEGLKFMVYLQKENIIDESGMPKERFSAEFPKEGPSILRIQQVVRGDSAAYFCASSPRSSVDRNYGYTFGSGTRLTVV.

The CDR3 region has the DNA TGTGCCAGCAGCCCCGGGACACCAAATTCACCCCTCCACTTT. This encodes CASSPGTPNSPLHF. The V call is TRBV6-5, the J call TRBJ1-6; D perhaps matches TRBD1 (6 bases). Germline assignment: CDR1 MNHEY and CDR2 SVGAGI. The CDR3 has 14 amino acids. The V end lost 6 bases, the J end lost 7 bases, and 13 bases lay between the germline ends.

The chain couples TRBV14 to TRBJ2-5; a weak D match, TRBD1 (5 bases). The CDR3 has 16 residues. CDR1 and CDR2 from the germline V gene are SGHDN and FVKESK. Deletions cut 4 bases from V and 4 bases from J, with 19 bases between. The CDR3: CASSLIPGLSRETQYF. In DNA, the CDR3 is TGTGCCAGCAGCCTAATACCAGGGTTATCTCGAGAGACCCAGTACTTC.

The genes are TRBV19 and TRBJ1-4; D ambiguous. The CDR3 runs to 17 residues. Germline CDR1 and CDR2: LNHDA and SQIVND (reference sequence). With 4 bases removed from V and 1 base from J, the gap between germline ends came to 16 bases. The CDR3 is CASSTTGIGVTNEKLFF. In nucleotides, the CDR3 is TGTGCCAGTAGTACCACGGGAATCGGGGTAACTAATGAAAAACTGTTTTTT.

This chain joins TRBV2 and TRBJ2-5; the match to TRBD1 covers 7 bases. This CDR3 has 12 residues. V was pared by 6 bases and J by 6 bases, with 4 bases of the junction left unmatched. From germline, CDR1 is SNHLY and CDR2 FYNNEI. The DNA for the CDR3 is TGTGCCAGCAGCGACAGGGATCAGACCCAGTACTTC. This codes for CASSDRDQTQYF. Drawing the rest from reference TRBV2 and TRBJ2-5, the complete variable domain is EPEVTQTPSHQVTQMGQEVILRCVPISNHLYFYWYRQILGQKVEFLVSFYNNEISEKSEIFDDQFSVERPDGSNFTLKIRSTKLEDSAMYFCASSDRDQTQYFGPGTRLLVL.

The gene calls are TRBV28 and TRBJ2-7; 8 nucleotides align to TRBD2. This CDR3 spans 16 amino acids. V was pared by 5 bases and J by 2 bases, with 11 bases of the junction left unmatched. Germline CDR1 and CDR2: MDHEN and SYDVKM. The CDR3 loop reads CASSRTSSNSPYEQYF. In DNA form, the CDR3 reads TGTGCCAGCAGTCGGACTAGCAGCAATTCCCCCTACGAGCAGTACTTC.

The gene calls are TRBV2 and TRBJ1-2; D is undetermined. This CDR3 has 17 amino acids. V dropped 6 bases and J dropped 0 bases, with 20 bases sitting between them. CDR1 SNHLY and CDR2 FYNNEI come from the germline V gene. CDR3 DNA sequence: TGTGCCAGCAGCTACCGACAAGGTACCCAAGCTAACTATGGCTACACCTTC. Amino acid sequence: CASSYRQGTQANYGYTF.

The J gene is TRBJ1-1, the V gene TRBV6-6; D gene uncertain. This CDR3 has 12 amino acids. CDR1 is MNHNY, CDR2 SVGAGI, per germline (reference sequence). Trimming took off 5 bases at V and 8 bases at J, with 12 bases between the two ends. Written as DNA, the CDR3 is TGTGCCAGCAGTCAACCTGGCACCGAAGCTTTCTTT. It codes for CASSQPGTEAFF.

The V call is TRBV14, the J call TRBJ2-5; D is uncertain. The end of the DNA fits TRBJ2-7 better, so the J call may be wrong. The length of the CDR3 is 14 residues. Germline CDR1 SGHDN, CDR2 FVKESK. The CDR3 DNA reads TGTGCCAGCAGCCAAGGACTCTTAGCTTACGAGCAGTACTTC. Protein product: CASSQGLLAYEQYF.

Remarks on this clone: Distinct nucleotide sequences in the sample also encode this CDR3. For the CDR3, the DNA is TGTGCCAGTAGTATAGTCAGGGGAAGCAATCAGCCCCAGCATTTT. This codes for CASSIVRGSNQPQHF. The V gene is TRBV19, the J gene TRBJ1-5; TRBD1 is a possible D gene (6 bases). Trimming removed 1 base from V and 1 base from J, with 8 bases in between. The CDR3 length is 15 residues. Germline-derived CDR1 and CDR2 are LNHDA and SQIVND (reference sequence). Full variable domain (outside the CDR3, taken from reference TRBV19 and TRBJ1-5): DGGITQSPKYLFRKEGQNVTLSCEQNLNHDAMYWYRQDPGQGLRLIYYSQIVNDFQKGDIAEGYSVSREKKESFPLTVTSAQKNPTAFYLCASSIVRGSNQPQHFGDGTRLSIL.

This chain uses TRBV10-3 with TRBJ2-3, with D possibly TRBD2 on 6 matching bases. The V end lost 0 bases, the J end lost 4 bases, and 26 bases lay between the germline ends. This CDR3 region has 20 residues. CDR1 and CDR2 from the germline V gene are ENHRY and SYGVKD. The CDR3 region has the DNA TGTGCCATCAGTGAGTCCCTCGACAGAAGCGGGTCTAATCATCCAGATACGCAGTATTTT. Translation: CAISESLDRSGSNHPDTQYF.

The rearrangement links TRBV18 to TRBJ2-7, with unresolved D. V lost 3 bases, J lost 2 bases, and 14 bases lay in between. This CDR3 contains 15 residues. CDR1 is KGHSH, CDR2 LQKENI, per germline. The CDR3 is CASSPMTQATYEQYF. The CDR3 DNA is TGTGCCAGCTCACCGATGACCCAGGCAACCTACGAGCAGTACTTC.

The rearrangement joins TRBV6-5 to TRBJ2-7; the D call may be TRBD1 or TRBD2 (6 bases each). CDR3 length: 15 residues. Germline V lookup: CDR1 MNHEY, CDR2 SVGAGI. Deletions cut 6 bases from V and 5 bases from J, with 20 bases between. The CDR3 nucleotides are TGTGCCAGCAGCTCCAGAGGGGGGTCGACGGACGAGCAGTACTTC. Protein product: CASSSRGGSTDEQYF.

The chain joins TRBV12-5 to TRBJ2-1, with D perhaps matching TRBD2 (5 bases). V lost 0 bases, J lost 4 bases, and 13 bases lay in between. This CDR3 region has 16 residues. Germline V gene lookup returns CDR1 LGHNT and CDR2 FRNRAP. The CDR3 is CASGLVREFSYNEQFF. The CDR3 coding sequence is TGTGCTAGTGGTTTGGTACGGGAATTCTCGTACAATGAGCAGTTCTTC.